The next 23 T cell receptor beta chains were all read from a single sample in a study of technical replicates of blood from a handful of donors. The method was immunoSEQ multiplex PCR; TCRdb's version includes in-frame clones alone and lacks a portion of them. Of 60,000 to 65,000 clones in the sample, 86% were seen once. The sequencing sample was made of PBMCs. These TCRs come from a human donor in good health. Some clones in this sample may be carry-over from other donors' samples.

As DNA, the CDR3 is TGTGCCAGCAGCTTGGTGAGGTCAGATACGCAGTATTTT. Translating it yields CASSLVRSDTQYF. This sequence joins TRBV5-6 and TRBJ2-3; no reliable D call. Between the trimmed V and J ends, which lost 0 bases and 4 bases, there was a span of 6 bases. CDR1 and CDR2 from the germline V gene are SGHDT and YYEEEE. CDR3 size: 13 residues.

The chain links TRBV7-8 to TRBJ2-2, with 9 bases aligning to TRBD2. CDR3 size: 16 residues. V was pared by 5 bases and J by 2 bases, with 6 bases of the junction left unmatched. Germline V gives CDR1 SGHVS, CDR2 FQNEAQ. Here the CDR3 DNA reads TGTGCCAGCAGCCGTGGTAGCGGGGGTAACACCGGGGAGCTGTTTTTT. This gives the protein CASSRGSGGNTGELFF.

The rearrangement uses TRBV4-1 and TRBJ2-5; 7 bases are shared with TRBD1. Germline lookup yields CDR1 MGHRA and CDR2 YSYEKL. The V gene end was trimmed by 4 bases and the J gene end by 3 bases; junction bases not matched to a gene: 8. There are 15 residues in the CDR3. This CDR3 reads CASSPRGGNKETQYF. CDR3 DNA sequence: TGCGCCAGCAGCCCTCGAGGGGGCAACAAAGAGACCCAGTACTTC.

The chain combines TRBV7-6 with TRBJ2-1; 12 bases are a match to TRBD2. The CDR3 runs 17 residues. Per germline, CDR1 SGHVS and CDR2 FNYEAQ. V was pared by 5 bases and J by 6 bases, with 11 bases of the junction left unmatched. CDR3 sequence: CASSRRLAGVLGNEQFF. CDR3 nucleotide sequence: TGTGCCAGCAGCCGACGACTAGCGGGAGTATTGGGCAATGAGCAGTTCTTC.

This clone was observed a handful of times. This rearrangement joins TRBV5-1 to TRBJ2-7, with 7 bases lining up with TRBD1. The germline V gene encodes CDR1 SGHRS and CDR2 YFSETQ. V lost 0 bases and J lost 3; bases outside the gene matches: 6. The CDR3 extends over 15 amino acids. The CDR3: CASSLGPGQIYEQYF. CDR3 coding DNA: TGCGCCAGCAGCTTGGGACCGGGACAGATCTACGAGCAGTACTTC.

For the CDR3, the DNA is TGTGCCAGCAGCTTAGTGTCGACTAGCGTGCAAGAGACCCAGTACTTC. This encodes CASSLVSTSVQETQYF. The rearrangement links TRBV7-2 to TRBJ2-5; 8 nucleotides line up with TRBD2. The ends lost 1 base at V and 2 bases at J; junction bases unmatched: 6. The CDR3 length is 16 residues. In germline, CDR1 is SGHTA, CDR2 FQGNSA.

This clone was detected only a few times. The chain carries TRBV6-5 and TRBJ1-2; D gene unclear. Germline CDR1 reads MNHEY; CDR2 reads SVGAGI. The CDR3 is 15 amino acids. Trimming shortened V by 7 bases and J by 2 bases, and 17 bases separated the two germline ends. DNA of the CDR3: TGTGCCAGCACCCCCCTGGGCAGCAGAAACTATGGCTACACCTTC. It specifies CASTPLGSRNYGYTF.

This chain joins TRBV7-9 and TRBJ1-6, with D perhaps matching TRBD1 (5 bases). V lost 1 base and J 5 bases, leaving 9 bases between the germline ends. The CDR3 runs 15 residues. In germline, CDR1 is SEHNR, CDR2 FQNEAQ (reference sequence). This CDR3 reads CASSLGGSHNSPLHF. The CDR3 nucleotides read TGTGCCAGCAGCTTAGGGGGCAGCCATAATTCACCCCTCCACTTT.

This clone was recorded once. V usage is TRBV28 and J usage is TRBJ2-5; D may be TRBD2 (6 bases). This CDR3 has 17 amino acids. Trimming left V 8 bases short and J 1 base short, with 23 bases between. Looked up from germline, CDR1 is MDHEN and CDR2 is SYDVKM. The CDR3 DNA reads TGTGCCAGCGGATCCTCGGGACGGGGGAGATCCCAAGAGACCCAGTACTTC. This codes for CASGSSGRGRSQETQYF.

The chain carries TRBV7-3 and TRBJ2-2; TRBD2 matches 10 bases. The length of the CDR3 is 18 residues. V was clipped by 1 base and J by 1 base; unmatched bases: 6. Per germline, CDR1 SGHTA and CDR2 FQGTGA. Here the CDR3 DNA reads TGTGCCAGCAGCTTAATGCCACTAGCGGGGAAGAACACCGGGGAGCTGTTTTTT. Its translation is CASSLMPLAGKNTGELFF.

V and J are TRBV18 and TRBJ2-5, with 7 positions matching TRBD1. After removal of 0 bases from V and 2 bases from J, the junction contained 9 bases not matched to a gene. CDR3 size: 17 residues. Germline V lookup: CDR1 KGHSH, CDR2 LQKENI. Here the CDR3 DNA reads TGTGCCAGCTCACCACCCACAAACAGGGGCGTACAAGAGACCCAGTACTTC. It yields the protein CASSPPTNRGVQETQYF.

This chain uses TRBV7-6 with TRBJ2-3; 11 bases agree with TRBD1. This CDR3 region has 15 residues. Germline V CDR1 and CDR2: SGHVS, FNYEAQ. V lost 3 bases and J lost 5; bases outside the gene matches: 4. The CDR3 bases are TGTGCCAGCAGCTTTGGGGACAGGGGGAAAGATACGCAGTATTTT. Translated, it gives CASSFGDRGKDTQYF.

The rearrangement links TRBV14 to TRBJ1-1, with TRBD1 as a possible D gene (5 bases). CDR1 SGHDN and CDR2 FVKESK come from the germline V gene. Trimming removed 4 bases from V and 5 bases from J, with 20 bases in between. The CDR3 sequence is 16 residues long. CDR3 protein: CASSPQPRAQGTEAFF. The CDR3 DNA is TGTGCCAGCAGCCCACAACCCAGGGCCCAGGGAACTGAAGCTTTCTTT.

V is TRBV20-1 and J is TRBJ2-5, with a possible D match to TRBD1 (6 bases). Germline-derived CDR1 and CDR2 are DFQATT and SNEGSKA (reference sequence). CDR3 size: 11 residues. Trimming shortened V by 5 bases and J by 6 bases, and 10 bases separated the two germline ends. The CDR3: CSAHREKTQYF. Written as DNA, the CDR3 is TGCAGTGCTCACAGGGAGAAGACCCAGTACTTC.

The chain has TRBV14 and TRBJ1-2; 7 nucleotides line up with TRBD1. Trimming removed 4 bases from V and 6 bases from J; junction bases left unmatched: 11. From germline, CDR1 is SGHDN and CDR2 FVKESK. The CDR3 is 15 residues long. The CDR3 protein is CASSPSGTDLNGYTF. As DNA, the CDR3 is TGTGCCAGCAGCCCAAGTGGGACAGACCTGAATGGCTACACCTTC.

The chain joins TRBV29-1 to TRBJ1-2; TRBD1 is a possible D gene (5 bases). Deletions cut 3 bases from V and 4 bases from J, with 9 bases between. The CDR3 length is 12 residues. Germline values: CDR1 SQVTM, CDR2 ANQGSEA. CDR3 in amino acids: CSVDQGAYGYTF. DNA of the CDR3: TGCAGCGTTGATCAGGGTGCCTATGGCTACACCTTC.

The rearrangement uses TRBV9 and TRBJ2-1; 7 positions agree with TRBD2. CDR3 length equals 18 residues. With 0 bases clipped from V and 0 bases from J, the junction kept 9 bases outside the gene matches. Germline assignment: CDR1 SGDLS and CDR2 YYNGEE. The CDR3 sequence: CASSVGSGIHPSYNEQFF. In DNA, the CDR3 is TGTGCCAGCAGCGTAGGGAGCGGGATACACCCCTCCTACAATGAGCAGTTCTTC.

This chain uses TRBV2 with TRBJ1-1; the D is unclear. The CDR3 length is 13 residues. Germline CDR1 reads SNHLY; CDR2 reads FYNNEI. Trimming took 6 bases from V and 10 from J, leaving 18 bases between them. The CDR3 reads CASRNLPDGRAFF. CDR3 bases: TGTGCCAGCAGGAACCTGCCTGATGGTAGAGCTTTCTTT.

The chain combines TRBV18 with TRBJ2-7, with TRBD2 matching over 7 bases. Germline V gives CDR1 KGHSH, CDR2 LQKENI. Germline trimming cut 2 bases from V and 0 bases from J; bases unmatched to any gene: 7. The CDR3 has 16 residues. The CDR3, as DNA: TGTGCCAGCTCACCATCAAACGGCGGGAGCTCCTACGAGCAGTACTTC. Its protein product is CASSPSNGGSSYEQYF.

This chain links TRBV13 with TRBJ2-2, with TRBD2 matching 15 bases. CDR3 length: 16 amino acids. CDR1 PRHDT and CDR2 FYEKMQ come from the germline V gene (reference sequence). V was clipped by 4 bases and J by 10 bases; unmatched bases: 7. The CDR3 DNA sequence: TGTGCCAGCAGCTCGAGGACTAGCGGGAGGGCGGAGGAGCTGTTTTTT. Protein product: CASSSRTSGRAEELFF.

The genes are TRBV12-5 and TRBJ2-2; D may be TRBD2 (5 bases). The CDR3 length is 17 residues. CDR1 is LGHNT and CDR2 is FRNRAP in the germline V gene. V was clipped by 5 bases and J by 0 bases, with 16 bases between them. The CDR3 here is CASGPRIPGTNTGELFF. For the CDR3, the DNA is TGTGCTAGTGGTCCCCGTATTCCCGGGACGAACACCGGGGAGCTGTTTTTT.

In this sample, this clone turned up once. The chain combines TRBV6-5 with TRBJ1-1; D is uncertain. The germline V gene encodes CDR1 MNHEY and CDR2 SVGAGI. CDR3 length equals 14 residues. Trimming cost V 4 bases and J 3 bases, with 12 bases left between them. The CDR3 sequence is CASSSPGSDTEAFF. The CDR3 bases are TGTGCCAGCAGTTCCCCCGGGAGCGACACTGAAGCTTTCTTT.

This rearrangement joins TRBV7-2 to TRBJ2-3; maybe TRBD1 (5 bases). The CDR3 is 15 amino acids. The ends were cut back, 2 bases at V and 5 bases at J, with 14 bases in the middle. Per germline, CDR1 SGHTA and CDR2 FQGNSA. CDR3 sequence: CASSLRSGWIDTQYF. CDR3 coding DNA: TGTGCCAGCAGCTTAAGGTCAGGGTGGATAGATACGCAGTATTTT.